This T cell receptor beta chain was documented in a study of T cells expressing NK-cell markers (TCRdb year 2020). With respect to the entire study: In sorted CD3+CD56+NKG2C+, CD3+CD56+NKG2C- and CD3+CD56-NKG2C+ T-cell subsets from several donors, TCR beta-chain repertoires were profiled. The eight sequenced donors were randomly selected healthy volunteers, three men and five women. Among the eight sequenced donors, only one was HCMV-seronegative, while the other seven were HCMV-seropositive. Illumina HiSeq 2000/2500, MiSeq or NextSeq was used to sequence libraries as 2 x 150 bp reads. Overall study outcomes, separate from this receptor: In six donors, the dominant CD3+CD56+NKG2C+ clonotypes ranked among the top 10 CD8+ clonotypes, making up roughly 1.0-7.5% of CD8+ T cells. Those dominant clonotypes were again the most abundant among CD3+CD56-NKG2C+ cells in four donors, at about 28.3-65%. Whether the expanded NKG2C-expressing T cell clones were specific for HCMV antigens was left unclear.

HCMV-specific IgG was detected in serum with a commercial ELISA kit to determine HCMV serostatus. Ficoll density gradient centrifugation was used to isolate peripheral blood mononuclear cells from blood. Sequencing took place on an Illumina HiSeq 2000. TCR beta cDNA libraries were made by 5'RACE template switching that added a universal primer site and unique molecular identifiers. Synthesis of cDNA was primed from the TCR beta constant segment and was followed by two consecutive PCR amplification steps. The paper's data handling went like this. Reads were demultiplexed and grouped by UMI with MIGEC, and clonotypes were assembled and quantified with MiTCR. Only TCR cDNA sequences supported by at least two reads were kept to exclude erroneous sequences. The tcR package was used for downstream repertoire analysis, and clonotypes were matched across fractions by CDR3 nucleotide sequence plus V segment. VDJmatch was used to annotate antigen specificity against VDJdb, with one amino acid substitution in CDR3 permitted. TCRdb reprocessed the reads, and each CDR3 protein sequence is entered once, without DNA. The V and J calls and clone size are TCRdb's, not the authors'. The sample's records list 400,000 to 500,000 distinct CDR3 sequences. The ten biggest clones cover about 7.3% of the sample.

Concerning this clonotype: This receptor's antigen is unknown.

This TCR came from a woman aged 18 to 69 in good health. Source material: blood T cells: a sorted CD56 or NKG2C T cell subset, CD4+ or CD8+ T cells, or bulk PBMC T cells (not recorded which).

Here the CDR3 is given as CASSGTWGSPLHF. The V gene is TRBV6-1 and the J gene is TRBJ1-6. Per the germline V gene, MNHNS is the CDR1 and SASEGT is the CDR2. The CDR3 starts with the cysteine, ends with the phenylalanine, and has 13 residues. Only the protein is on record.